Presented here are 4 T cell receptor beta chains from one specimen sequenced in a study of OX40 agonist ivuxolimab in advanced cancers. Repertoires were generated with immunoSEQ multiplex PCR, while TCRdb's copy carries only in-frame clones and drops some. The sample contains over 80,000 clones, around 87% of which appear only once. The sequenced sample was CD4+ or CD8+ T cells sorted from blood, obtained in a trial of the OX40 agonist ivuxolimab. The receptors originated from an adult with an advanced solid tumor such as melanoma, head and neck, liver or kidney cancer.

The V gene is TRBV14, the J gene TRBJ1-2, with D possibly matching TRBD1 (6 bases). CDR1 and CDR2 (germline): SGHDN, FVKESK. The V end was cut by 0 bases, the J end by 4 bases, with 12 bases between. The length of the CDR3 is 15 residues. The CDR3 spells CASSQELGTLYGYTF. In nucleotides, the CDR3 is TGTGCCAGCAGCCAAGAGCTGGGGACACTCTATGGCTACACCTTC.

The rearrangement joins TRBV30 to TRBJ2-1; 10 nucleotides line up with TRBD2. V was pared by 2 bases and J by 7 bases, with 5 bases of the junction left unmatched. There are 14 residues in the CDR3. Germline CDR1 and CDR2: GTSNPN and SVGIG (reference sequence). The CDR3 sequence is CAWSTSGAGNEQFF. The CDR3 DNA sequence: TGTGCCTGGAGTACTAGCGGGGCCGGGAATGAGCAGTTCTTC.

The chain recombines TRBV2 with TRBJ2-1, with D unresolved. Per germline, CDR1 SNHLY and CDR2 FYNNEI. The CDR3 sequence is 11 residues long. Between the trimmed V and J ends, which lost 7 bases and 7 bases, there was a span of 8 bases. CDR3 coding DNA: TGTGCCAGCACTTCCCTGAATGAGCAGTTCTTC. Translated: CASTSLNEQFF.

The CDR3 sequence: CATSRVLETDTQYF. As DNA, the CDR3 is TGTGCCACCAGCAGAGTTTTGGAAACAGATACGCAGTATTTT. The V gene is TRBV15, the J gene TRBJ2-3, with unresolved D. Trimming took off 1 base at V and 3 bases at J, with 8 bases between the two ends. The CDR3 loop spans 14 amino acids. Germline V lookup: CDR1 LNHNV, CDR2 YYDKDF (reference sequence). Full variable domain (outside the CDR3, taken from reference TRBV15 and TRBJ2-3): DAMVIQNPRYQVTQFGKPVTLSCSQTLNHNVMYWYQQKSSQAPKLLFHYYDKDFNNEADTPDNFQSRRPNTSFCFLDIRSPGLGDTAMYLCATSRVLETDTQYFGPGTRLTVL.